The 25 T cell receptor beta chains in this list originate from one sample, sequenced in a study of cytomegalovirus exposure and HLA in healthy donors. The study ran its PCR with 60 Vbeta and 13 Jbeta primers. Assay: immunoSEQ multiplex PCR; the TCRdb copy retains only in-frame clones and omits some. Of about 180,000 clones in the sample, about four fifths were seen once. Sequencing was carried out using PBMCs. Receptors originate from a middle-aged man in good health and CMV-seronegative.

To note about this clone: At one end, the junction sequence differs from germline, possibly due to a read error. The genes are TRBV4-3 and TRBJ2-1; 12 bases align to TRBD2. Germline lookup yields CDR1 LGHNA and CDR2 YSLEER. The CDR3 contains 17 residues. The DNA for the CDR3 is TGCGCCAGCGGCCAAAACGGACTAGCGGGGCGGCCAAATGAGCAGTTCTTC. It yields the protein CASGQNGLAGRPNEQFF.

The genes are TRBV6-5 and TRBJ2-1; a weak D match, TRBD2 (6 bases). This CDR3 contains 13 residues. V gave up 2 bases and J gave up 4 bases, with 6 bases separating them. Per germline, CDR1 MNHEY and CDR2 SVGAGI. The CDR3 protein is CASSYGLYNEQFF. CDR3 sequence (DNA): TGTGCCAGCAGTTACGGACTATACAATGAGCAGTTCTTC.

This clone has only one observation. The rearrangement joins TRBV14 to TRBJ2-3; 7 bases are a match to TRBD2. The germline V gene has CDR1 SGHDN and CDR2 FVKESK. V lost 0 bases and J lost 6; bases outside the gene matches: 9. CDR3 length equals 16 residues. CDR3 residues: CASSQDLGTKVDTQYF. The CDR3 nucleotides are TGTGCCAGCAGCCAAGATCTCGGGACTAAGGTCGATACGCAGTATTTT.

J is TRBJ2-3 and V is TRBV5-4, with 7 bases identical to TRBD2. CDR3 size: 15 residues. Per the germline V gene, CDR1 is SGHNT and CDR2 is YYREEE (reference sequence). The trim removed 0 bases at V and 1 base at J, leaving 2 bases unmatched. In DNA form, the CDR3 reads TGTGCCAGCAGCTTGGTTGCGGGGGGCACAGATACGCAGTATTTT. This encodes CASSLVAGGTDTQYF.

This clone was detected a few times. The chain recombines TRBV6-5 with TRBJ2-7, with TRBD2 identical over 9 bases. The CDR3 runs 14 residues. CDR1 MNHEY and CDR2 SVGAGI come from the germline V gene. The trim removed 5 bases at V and 7 bases at J, leaving 9 bases unmatched. The CDR3 coding sequence is TGTGCCAGCAGTACCGAGCGGGGGGCGATAGAGCAGTACTTC. It specifies CASSTERGAIEQYF.

J is TRBJ2-3 and V is TRBV9; 8 bases fit TRBD2. The germline CDR1 and CDR2 sequences are SGDLS and YYNGEE. This CDR3 contains 15 residues. After removal of 3 bases from V and 3 bases from J, the junction contained 6 bases not matched to a gene. CDR3 nucleotides: TGTGCCAGCAGCGCCCGACTAGCGCGGACAGATACGCAGTATTTT. Its translation is CASSARLARTDTQYF.

The chain recombines TRBV4-2 with TRBJ1-1; D remains ambiguous. The CDR3 has 12 residues. Germline CDR1 is LGHNA and CDR2 is YNFKEQ. V dropped 4 bases and J dropped 3 bases, with 6 bases sitting between them. The CDR3 region is CASSLPDTEAFF. The DNA for the CDR3 is TGTGCCAGCAGCCTACCGGACACTGAAGCTTTCTTT.

This clone was seen a few times. The chain has TRBV5-4 and TRBJ2-3, with D unclear. The germline V gene has CDR1 SGHNT and CDR2 YYREEE (reference sequence). The CDR3 is 16 residues long. V lost 4 bases and J lost 0, with 15 bases in between. The CDR3 coding sequence is TGTGCCAGCAGCGCCGAACAGAGACCTAGCACAGATACGCAGTATTTT. This translates into CASSAEQRPSTDTQYF.

This rearrangement joins TRBV25-1 to TRBJ2-2, with 7 bases aligning to TRBD1. The V gene's germline CDR1 is MGHDK and CDR2 SYGVNS. This CDR3 contains 17 residues. The ends lost 4 bases at V and 7 bases at J; junction bases unmatched: 15. The CDR3 loop reads CASSGLGRGQRGGELFF. The CDR3 nucleotides read TGTGCCAGCAGTGGGTTGGGTAGGGGGCAACGTGGCGGGGAGCTGTTTTTT.

The chain uses TRBV4-1 and TRBJ2-1, with D hard to call. The CDR3 consists of 14 residues. Trimming took off 1 base at V and 5 bases at J, with 9 bases between the two ends. Germline V gene sequence: CDR1 MGHRA, CDR2 YSYEKL. This CDR3 is CASSQVAANNEQFF. DNA of the CDR3: TGCGCCAGCAGCCAAGTGGCGGCCAACAATGAGCAGTTCTTC.

The chain employs TRBV5-6 and TRBJ1-1; D possibly corresponds to TRBD1 (6 bases). Trimming took 3 bases from V and 4 from J, leaving 13 bases between them. Germline CDR1 and CDR2: SGHDT and YYEEEE. The CDR3 is made up of 14 amino acids. CDR3 sequence reads: CASSSAGGATEAFF. For the CDR3, the DNA is TGTGCCAGCAGCTCCGCCGGGGGGGCCACTGAAGCTTTCTTT. Complete variable domain (other parts from reference TRBV5-6 and TRBJ1-1): DAGVTQSPTHLIKTRGQQVTLRCSPKSGHDTVSWYQQALGQGPQFIFQYYEEEERQRGNFPDRFSGHQFPNYSSELNVNALLLGDSALYLCASSSAGGATEAFFGQGTRLTVV.

The rearrangement links TRBV2 to TRBJ1-5; 7 bases match TRBD1. This CDR3 has 17 residues. Germline V gene data show CDR1 as SNHLY and CDR2 as FYNNEI. Losses at the gene ends were 3 bases for V and 7 bases for J; bases not matched to a gene: 15. The CDR3 protein is CASSDGAMTGMGQPQHF. The CDR3 nucleotides read TGTGCCAGCAGTGATGGGGCGATGACAGGGATGGGGCAGCCCCAGCATTTT.

J is TRBJ1-2 and V is TRBV10-2, with D unresolved. V was trimmed by 3 bases and J by 5 bases, leaving 13 bases between them. This CDR3 has 14 amino acids. CDR1 is WSHSY, CDR2 SAAADI, per germline. CDR3 region: CASSETGIGYGYTF. The CDR3 DNA reads TGCGCCAGCAGTGAAACCGGGATAGGGTATGGCTACACCTTC.

This clone was detected a few times. The chain has TRBV4-2 and TRBJ2-7; 12 nucleotides agree with TRBD2. There are 18 residues in the CDR3. Germline values: CDR1 LGHNA, CDR2 YNFKEQ. J gave up 2 bases and V 0 bases, and 8 bases lay outside the gene matches. CDR3 sequence (DNA): TGTGCCAGCAGCCAAGATCCGCTAGCGGGGGGGCCCCCCTACGAGCAGTACTTC. Its translation: CASSQDPLAGGPPYEQYF.

The chain uses TRBV5-1 and TRBJ1-1; the D gene is possibly TRBD1 (5 bases). Germline values: CDR1 SGHRS, CDR2 YFSETQ. The CDR3 sequence is 16 residues long. V was cut by 2 bases and J by 0 bases, with 14 bases left in between. Here the CDR3 reads CASSLNLQDLNTEAFF. For the CDR3, the DNA is TGCGCCAGCAGCTTAAACTTACAGGACCTGAACACTGAAGCTTTCTTT.

The gene calls are TRBV5-4 and TRBJ2-3; weak D call: TRBD2 (5 bases). Trimming stripped 4 bases from V and 5 bases from J, with 11 bases between. The germline V gene has CDR1 SGHNT and CDR2 YYREEE (reference sequence). The CDR3 loop spans 13 amino acids. The CDR3 DNA reads TGTGCCAGCAGCCTGGGCACTAGAGATACGCAGTATTTT. Translated: CASSLGTRDTQYF.

The chain recombines TRBV28 with TRBJ1-1; the match to TRBD1 covers 9 bases. V dropped 6 bases and J dropped 1; count of bases not matched to a gene: 6. The CDR3 is made up of 15 amino acids. Germline V CDR1 and CDR2: MDHEN, SYDVKM. The CDR3 DNA follows: TGTGCCAGCAGGGGGACAGGGCGACGGAACACTGAAGCTTTCTTT. It codes for CASRGTGRRNTEAFF.

This chain uses TRBV14 with TRBJ2-2; D might be TRBD2 (5 bases). The CDR3 contains 18 residues. The V gene's germline CDR1 is SGHDN and CDR2 FVKESK. Between the trimmed V and J ends, which lost 1 base and 0 bases, there was a span of 15 bases. The CDR3 nucleotides are TGTGCCAGCAGCCAAGGGGGAGTCCGCGCAGCGAACACCGGGGAGCTGTTTTTT. This gives the protein CASSQGGVRAANTGELFF.

The chain joins TRBV7-2 to TRBJ2-1; 11 bases match TRBD2. Per germline, CDR1 SGHTA and CDR2 FQGNSA. There are 17 residues in the CDR3. V was clipped by 5 bases and J by 7 bases; unmatched bases: 13. The CDR3 region has the DNA TGTGCCAGCAGCCGATCCCGCCTAGCGGGGGGACGGAATGAGCAGTTCTTC. This gives the protein CASSRSRLAGGRNEQFF.

This clone was counted a single time. V is TRBV5-4 and J is TRBJ1-4, with 9 positions matching TRBD1. The length of the CDR3 is 15 residues. Germline assignment: CDR1 SGHNT and CDR2 YYREEE (reference sequence). V trimming: 4 bases; J trimming: 4 bases; junction bases outside the gene matches: 5. CDR3 amino acids: CASSGGTGLNEKLFF. CDR3 nucleotides: TGTGCCAGCAGCGGCGGGACAGGGCTTAATGAAAAACTGTTTTTT.

The V call is TRBV29-1, the J call TRBJ1-4; no definite D call. Germline loops: CDR1 SQVTM, CDR2 ANQGSEA. Trimming cost V 7 bases and J 4 bases, with 16 bases left between them. This CDR3 has 14 residues. CDR3 protein: CSGSVTSDNEKLFF. The CDR3 region has the DNA TGCAGCGGAAGCGTTACTTCCGATAATGAAAAACTGTTTTTT.

The chain couples TRBV25-1 to TRBJ2-5; TRBD2 aligns across 7 bases. Germline trimming cut 8 bases from V and 4 bases from J; bases unmatched to any gene: 10. This CDR3 has 14 amino acids. Per the germline V gene, CDR1 is MGHDK and CDR2 is SYGVNS. This CDR3 reads CASGPVGEGETQYF. CDR3 nucleotide sequence: TGTGCCAGCGGTCCTGTGGGGGAGGGAGAGACCCAGTACTTC. Together with reference TRBV25-1 and TRBJ2-5, the CDR3 gives the full variable domain: EADIYQTPRYLVIGTGKKITLECSQTMGHDKMYWYQQDPGMELHLIHYSYGVNSTEKGDLSSESTVSRIRTEHFPLTLESARPSHTSQYLCASGPVGEGETQYFGPGTRLLVL.

Here the CDR3 reads CSVGQGTYEQYF. CDR3 DNA: TGCAGCGTTGGACAGGGGACCTACGAGCAGTACTTC. The chain joins TRBV29-1 to TRBJ2-7; 8 bases map to TRBD1. Germline CDR1 and CDR2: SQVTM and ANQGSEA. The J segment lost 2 bases and the V segment lost 4 bases, leaving 1 base of the junction unmatched. The CDR3 is 12 residues long.

The chain employs TRBV20-1 and TRBJ1-1, with unresolved D. This CDR3 comprises 11 residues. Germline V lookup: CDR1 DFQATT, CDR2 SNEGSKA (reference sequence). The V gene lost 3 bases and the J gene lost 11 bases, with 13 bases spanning the gap. Written as DNA, the CDR3 is TGCAGTGCTAGCCTAGGCAGTGGGGCTTTCTTT. Translation gives CSASLGSGAFF.

The genes are TRBV11-2 and TRBJ2-6; no clear D gene. CDR1 and CDR2 (germline): SGHAT, FQNNGV. V was trimmed by 4 bases and J by 4 bases, leaving 8 bases between them. The CDR3 has 14 residues. The CDR3 DNA follows: TGTGCCAGCAGCTCTAGAACGGGGGCCAACGTCCTGACTTTC. Translating gives CASSSRTGANVLTF.